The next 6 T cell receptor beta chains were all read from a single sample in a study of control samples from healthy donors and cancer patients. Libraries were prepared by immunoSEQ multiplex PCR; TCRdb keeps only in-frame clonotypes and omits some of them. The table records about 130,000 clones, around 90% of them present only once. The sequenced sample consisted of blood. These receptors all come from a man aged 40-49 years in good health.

Here the CDR3 reads CAWTNLPGSGNTIYF. CDR3 in DNA: TGTGCCTGGACCAATCTACCAGGTTCTGGAAACACCATATATTTT. This chain connects TRBV30 to TRBJ1-3, with D unresolved. Trimming removed 4 bases at V and 1 base at J, with 14 bases between. This CDR3 is 15 amino acids long. Per germline, CDR1 GTSNPN and CDR2 SVGIG (reference sequence).

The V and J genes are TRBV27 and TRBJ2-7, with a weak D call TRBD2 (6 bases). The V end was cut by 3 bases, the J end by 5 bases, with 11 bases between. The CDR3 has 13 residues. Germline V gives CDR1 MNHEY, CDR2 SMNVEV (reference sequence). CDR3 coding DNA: TGTGCCAGCAGTTTTGGGCGCGGGGACGAGCAGTACTTC. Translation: CASSFGRGDEQYF.

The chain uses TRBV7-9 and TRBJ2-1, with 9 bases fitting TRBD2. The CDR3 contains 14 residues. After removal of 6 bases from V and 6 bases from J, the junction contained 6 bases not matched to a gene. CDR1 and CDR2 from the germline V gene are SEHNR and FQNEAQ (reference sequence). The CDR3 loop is CASRRRGGSNEQFF. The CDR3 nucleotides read TGTGCCAGCAGACGGCGGGGGGGCAGCAATGAGCAGTTCTTC.

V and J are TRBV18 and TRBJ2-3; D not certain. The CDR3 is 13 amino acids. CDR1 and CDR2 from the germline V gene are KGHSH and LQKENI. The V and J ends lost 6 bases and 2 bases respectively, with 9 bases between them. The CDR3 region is CASSQSNTDTQYF. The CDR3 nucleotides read TGTGCCAGCTCTCAATCCAACACAGATACGCAGTATTTT.

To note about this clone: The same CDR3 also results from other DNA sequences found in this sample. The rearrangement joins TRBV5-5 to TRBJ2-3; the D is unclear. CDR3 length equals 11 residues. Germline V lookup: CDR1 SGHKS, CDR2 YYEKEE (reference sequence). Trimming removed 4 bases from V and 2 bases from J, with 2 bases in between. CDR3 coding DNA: TGTGCCAGCAGCCCCACAGATACGCAGTATTTT. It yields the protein CASSPTDTQYF.

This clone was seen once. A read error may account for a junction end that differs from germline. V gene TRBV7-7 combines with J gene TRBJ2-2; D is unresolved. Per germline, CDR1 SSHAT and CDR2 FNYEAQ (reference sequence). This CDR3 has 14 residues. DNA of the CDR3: TGTGCTAGCAGCTTTTCGCCTAACACCGGGGAGCTGTTTTTT. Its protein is CASSFSPNTGELFF.